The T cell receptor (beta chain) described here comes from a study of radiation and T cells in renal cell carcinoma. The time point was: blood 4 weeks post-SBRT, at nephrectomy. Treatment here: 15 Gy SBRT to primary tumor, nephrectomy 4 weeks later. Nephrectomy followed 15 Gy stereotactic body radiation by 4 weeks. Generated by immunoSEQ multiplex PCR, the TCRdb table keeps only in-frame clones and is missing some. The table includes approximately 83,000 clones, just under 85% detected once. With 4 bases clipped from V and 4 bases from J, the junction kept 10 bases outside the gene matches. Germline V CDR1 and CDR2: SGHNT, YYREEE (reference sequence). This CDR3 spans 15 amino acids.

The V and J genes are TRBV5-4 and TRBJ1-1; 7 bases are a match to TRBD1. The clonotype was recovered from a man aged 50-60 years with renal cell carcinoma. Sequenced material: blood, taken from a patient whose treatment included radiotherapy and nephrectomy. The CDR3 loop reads CASSEVGTGATEAFF. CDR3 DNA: TGTGCCAGCAGCGAGGTGGGTACAGGGGCCACTGAAGCTTTCTTT.